This T cell receptor (beta chain) was obtained from a study of radiation and T cells in renal cell carcinoma. The wider study: Nephrectomy followed 15 Gy stereotactic body radiation by 4 weeks.

Sequencing used immunoSEQ multiplex PCR; TCRdb keeps in-frame clones, though not all of them. The data contain roughly 75,000 clones, 82% of them seen just once; the ten biggest clones take up approximately 6.4%. There are 15 residues in the CDR3. With 5 bases removed from V and 0 bases from J, the gap between germline ends came to 13 bases. Per germline, CDR1 SGHTA and CDR2 FQGNSA. Regarding time point: blood 2 weeks post-SBRT. Treatment in this sample: 15 Gy SBRT to primary tumor, nephrectomy 4 weeks later. Radiation-treated patients gave blood at baseline, week 2 and week 4. The starting material was blood, obtained from a patient whose treatment included radiotherapy and nephrectomy. The chain uses TRBV7-2 and TRBJ1-1; D remains ambiguous. The receptor's source is a man aged 55 to 69 with renal cell carcinoma. The DNA of the CDR3 is TGTGCCAGCAGCCCCCGGGTCAGCTTGAACACTGAAGCTTTCTTT. Amino acids: CASSPRVSLNTEAFF.